The entry that follows covers one T cell receptor beta chain sequence. The sample is drawn from a study of CD8 T cells in Susac syndrome. The authors reverse transcribed 0.5 to 1 ug RNA with random hexamers. TCRdb itself ran the immunoSEQ multiplex PCR reads through MiXCR, one entry per CDR3 protein. Among some 260,000 distinct CDR3 sequences, approximately 81% were seen once, and the ten largest hold approximately 0.11%. The sequence came from a human donor with multiple sclerosis. The sample consisted of CD8+ T cells from PBMCs.

CDR3 sequence (DNA): TGTGCCAGCAGAGCCTATAGCGGGTATGCCAAAAACATTCAGTACTTC. This gives the protein CASRAYSGYAKNIQYF. The chain uses TRBV28 and TRBJ2-4; the match to TRBD2 covers 7 bases. Germline V gene lookup returns CDR1 MDHEN and CDR2 SYDVKM. The CDR3 is made up of 16 amino acids. The junction had 9 bases not matched to a gene; V was cut back by 6 bases and J by 1 base.